This T cell receptor beta chain was documented in a study of shared clonotypes between healthy human individuals. Replicate PCRs from sorted subsets contained about 200 ng DNA, which is tens of thousands of T cell genomes. Measured with immunoSEQ multiplex PCR; TCRdb has only the in-frame clones, and not every one. This sample has about 700,000 clones, with roughly 70% found just once. This CDR3 spans 14 amino acids. V was clipped by 5 bases and J by 0 bases, with 8 bases between them. Looked up from germline, CDR1 is MNHEY and CDR2 is SMNVEV (reference sequence). This TCR was sampled from a woman in her twenties or thirties in good health. The chain recombines TRBV27 with TRBJ1-3, with D unclear. Sequences were obtained from memory CD4+ T cells sorted from blood. Stated subset: CD45RA-negative fraction. This chain's CDR3 is CASSKGHSGNTIYF. Here the CDR3 DNA reads TGTGCCAGCAGTAAAGGGCACTCTGGAAACACCATATATTTT.